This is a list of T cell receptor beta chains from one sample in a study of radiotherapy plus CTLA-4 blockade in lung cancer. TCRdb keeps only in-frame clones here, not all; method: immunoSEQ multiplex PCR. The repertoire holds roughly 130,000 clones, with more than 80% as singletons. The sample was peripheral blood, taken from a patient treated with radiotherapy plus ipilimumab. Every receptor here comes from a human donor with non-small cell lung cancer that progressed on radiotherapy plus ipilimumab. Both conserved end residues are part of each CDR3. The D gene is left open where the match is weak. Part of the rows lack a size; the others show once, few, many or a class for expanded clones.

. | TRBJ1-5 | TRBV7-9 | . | CASSFIGSEPQHF | TGTGCCAGCAGCTTTATAGGGTCAGAGCCCCAGCATTTT
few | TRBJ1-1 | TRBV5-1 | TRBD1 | CASSKTGLGTEAFF | TGCGCCAGCAGCAAGACAGGGCTGGGGACTGAAGCTTTCTTT
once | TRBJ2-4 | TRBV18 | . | CASSPDTLAKNIQYF | TGTGCCAGCTCCCCCGACACACTAGCCAAAAACATTCAGTACTTC
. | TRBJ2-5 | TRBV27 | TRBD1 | CASSSARTGGLWEQYF | TGTGCCAGCAGTTCGGCTAGGACAGGGGGCTTATGGGAGCAGTACTTC
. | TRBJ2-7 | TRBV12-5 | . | CASGPFGGSYEQYF | TGTGCTAGTGGCCCCTTTGGGGGCTCCTACGAGCAGTACTTC
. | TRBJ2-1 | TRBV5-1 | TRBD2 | CASTKVIGTSGYYNEQFF | TGCGCCAGCACCAAAGTAATAGGGACTAGCGGATACTACAATGAGCAGTTCTTC
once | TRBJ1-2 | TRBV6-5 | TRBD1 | CASYDRGRNYGYTF | TGTGCCAGCTATGACAGGGGCCGGAACTATGGCTACACCTTC
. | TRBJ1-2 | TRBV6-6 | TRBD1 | CASRGQVYYGYTF | TGTGCCAGCAGAGGACAGGTTTACTATGGCTACACCTTC
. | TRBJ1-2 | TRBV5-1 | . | CASSLGRGDYGYTF | TGCGCCAGCAGCTTGGGAAGGGGGGACTATGGCTACACCTTC
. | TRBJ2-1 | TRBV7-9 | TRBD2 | CASSNRTSGSYNEQFF | TGTGCCAGCAGCAATCGGACTAGCGGTAGTTACAATGAGCAGTTCTTC
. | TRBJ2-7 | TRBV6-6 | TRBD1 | CASSYSSAGGASEQYF | TGTGCCAGCAGTTACTCGAGTGCAGGGGGCGCTTCCGAGCAGTACTTC
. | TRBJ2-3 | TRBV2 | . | CASSEWQGITDTQYF | TGTGCCAGCAGTGAATGGCAGGGGATAACAGATACGCAGTATTTT
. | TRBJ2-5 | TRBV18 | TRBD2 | CASSPTSVQETQYF | TGTGCCAGCTCCCCAACTAGCGTTCAAGAGACCCAGTACTTC
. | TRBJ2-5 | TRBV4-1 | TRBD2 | CASSQNGAGGGETQYF | TGCGCCAGCAGCCAGAATGGGGCGGGGGGCGGAGAGACCCAGTACTTC
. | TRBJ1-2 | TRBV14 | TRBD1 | CASSLPGTGNGGYTF | TGTGCCAGCAGCCTCCCCGGGACAGGGAATGGCGGCTACACCTTC
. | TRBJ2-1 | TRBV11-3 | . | CASSSTPRGEQFF | TGTGCCAGCAGCTCTACCCCCAGGGGTGAGCAGTTCTTC
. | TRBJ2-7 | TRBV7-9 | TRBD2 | CASSVGAGGAYEQYF | TGTGCCAGCAGCGTCGGGGCGGGAGGGGCCTACGAGCAGTACTTC
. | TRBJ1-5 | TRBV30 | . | CAWSSLDQPQHF | TGTGCCTGGAGTAGTTTAGATCAGCCCCAGCATTTT
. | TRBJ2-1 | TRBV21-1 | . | CASSKWEREAVYNEQFF | TGTGCCAGCAGCAAATGGGAGCGGGAGGCCGTCTACAATGAGCAGTTCTTC
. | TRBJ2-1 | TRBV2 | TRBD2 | CASSSGRLNEQFF | TGTGCCAGCAGTAGCGGGAGACTCAATGAGCAGTTCTTC
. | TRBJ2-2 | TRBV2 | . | CASRAAGGGPPGELFF | TGTGCCAGCAGGGCGGCAGGTGGGGGGCCGCCCGGGGAGCTGTTTTTT
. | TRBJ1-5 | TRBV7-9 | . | CASMAWAGLEGNQPQHF | TGTGCCAGCATGGCTTGGGCAGGGTTAGAAGGCAATCAGCCCCAGCATTTT
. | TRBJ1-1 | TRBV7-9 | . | CASSPTSGAEAFF | TGTGCCAGCAGCCCAACCTCGGGGGCTGAAGCTTTCTTT
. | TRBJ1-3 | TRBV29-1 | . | CSVEVRNTIYF | TGCAGCGTTGAGGTCCGAAACACCATATATTTT
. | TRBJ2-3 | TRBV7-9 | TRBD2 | CASSWPTSGSTDTQYF | TGTGCCAGCAGCTGGCCTACTAGCGGGAGTACAGATACGCAGTATTTT
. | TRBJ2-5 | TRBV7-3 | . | CASSLGAGETQYF | TGTGCCAGCAGCCTGGGGGCTGGGGAGACCCAGTACTTC
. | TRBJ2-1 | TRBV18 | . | CASSPLIRDNEQFF | TGTGCCAGCTCACCCCTGATCCGTGACAATGAGCAGTTCTTC
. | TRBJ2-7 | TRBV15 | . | CATSRPGRYEQYF | TGTGCCACCAGCAGACCCGGACGTTACGAGCAGTACTTC
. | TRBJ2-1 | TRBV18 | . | CASSPLYEQFF | TGTGCCAGCTCACCTTTATATGAGCAGTTCTTC